Listed below are T cell receptor beta chains from one sample, sequenced in a study of radiotherapy plus CTLA-4 blockade in lung cancer. Some clones are missing from TCRdb's copy, which holds only in-frame ones; the method was immunoSEQ multiplex PCR. Among roughly 50,000 clones listed, approximately 84% were seen once. The specimen was peripheral blood, collected from a patient treated with radiotherapy plus ipilimumab. These receptors were obtained from a human donor with non-small cell lung cancer whose response to radiotherapy plus ipilimumab could not be evaluated. The CDR3 runs from the conserved cysteine through the conserved F or W. A D gene is named only where the DNA matches it firmly. Not all rows give a size; the values are once, few, many and, for expanded clones, a class.

abundance	len	v_gene	d_gene	j_gene	CDR3aa	CDR3nt
NA	13	TRBV29-1	NA	TRBJ2-7	CSALAASSYEQYF	TGCAGCGCATTAGCGGCCAGCTCCTACGAGCAGTACTTC
NA	14	TRBV19	TRBD1	TRBJ2-7	CASSSTGGSYEQYF	TGTGCCAGTAGTAGCACAGGGGGCTCGTACGAGCAGTACTTC
few	12	TRBV19	NA	TRBJ2-1	CASSTGLNEQFF	TGTGCCAGTAGTACGGGACTCAATGAGCAGTTCTTC
NA	14	TRBV28	NA	TRBJ1-3	CASSLWAGENTIYF	TGTGCCAGCAGTTTATGGGCAGGGGAAAACACCATATATTTT
NA	15	TRBV6-6	TRBD1	TRBJ2-3	CASSRTGGGTDTQYF	TGTGCCAGCAGTAGGACAGGGGGCGGCACAGATACGCAGTATTTT
NA	14	TRBV28	NA	TRBJ2-5	CASIRERERETQYF	TGTGCCAGCATTAGGGAGAGGGAAAGAGAGACCCAGTACTTC
NA	14	TRBV7-9	TRBD2	TRBJ2-7	CASSLAGGAYEQYF	TGTGCCAGCAGCTTAGCGGGAGGGGCTTACGAGCAGTACTTC
NA	15	TRBV7-7	NA	TRBJ2-7	CASTKEGGGLYEQYF	TGTGCTAGCACCAAAGAGGGAGGCGGCCTATACGAGCAGTACTTC
many	15	TRBV11-2	TRBD1	TRBJ1-1	CASSLGDRVGTEAFF	TGTGCCAGCAGCTTAGGGGACAGGGTTGGCACTGAAGCTTTCTTT
NA	15	TRBV10-3	NA	TRBJ1-1	CAISDPGGENTEAFF	TGTGCCATCAGTGACCCTGGGGGGGAGAACACTGAAGCTTTCTTT
NA	15	TRBV4-2	TRBD1	TRBJ1-1	CASSPADRGNTEAFF	TGTGCCAGCAGCCCCGCGGACAGGGGGAACACTGAAGCTTTCTTT
NA	15	TRBV27	TRBD1	TRBJ1-5	CASSGTGGAYQPQHF	TGTGCCAGCAGTGGGACAGGGGGCGCGTATCAGCCCCAGCATTTT
NA	16	TRBV6-6	TRBD1	TRBJ1-3	CASSSGTVLSGNTIYF	TGTGCCAGCAGCTCCGGGACAGTCTTATCTGGAAACACCATATATTTT
NA	15	TRBV5-1	TRBD1	TRBJ2-5	CASSSGTGGEETQYF	TGCGCCAGCAGCTCTGGGACAGGAGGGGAAGAGACCCAGTACTTC
NA	13	TRBV7-8	NA	TRBJ1-2	CASSPGVVYGYTF	TGTGCCAGCAGCCCCGGTGTGGTCTATGGCTACACCTTC
NA	15	TRBV27	NA	TRBJ2-5	CASSFSWGPQETQYF	TGTGCCAGCAGTTTTTCATGGGGGCCACAAGAGACCCAGTACTTC
NA	15	TRBV28	TRBD1	TRBJ2-1	CASSRTGGFLNEQFF	TGTGCCAGCAGCCGAACAGGGGGCTTTTTGAATGAGCAGTTCTTC
few	14	TRBV5-4	TRBD2	TRBJ2-7	CASSTGLAFPEQYF	TGTGCCAGCAGCACCGGACTAGCATTTCCCGAGCAGTACTTC
NA	15	TRBV25-1	TRBD2	TRBJ2-7	CAGSVGLANSYEQYF	TGTGCCGGCAGTGTGGGACTAGCGAACTCCTACGAGCAGTACTTC
NA	16	TRBV25-1	TRBD2	TRBJ2-3	CASSEPLAGGLDTQYF	TGTGCCAGCAGTGAGCCACTAGCGGGAGGATTGGATACGCAGTATTTT
NA	13	TRBV29-1	NA	TRBJ1-2	CSVIIGGHYGYTF	TGCAGCGTTATTATCGGGGGACACTATGGCTACACCTTC
NA	14	TRBV9	TRBD1	TRBJ1-1	CASSVGGDSPEAFF	TGTGCCAGCAGCGTAGGGGGGGACAGTCCCGAAGCTTTCTTT
NA	14	TRBV6-6	NA	TRBJ2-7	CASTSWDNSYEQYF	TGTGCCAGCACCTCCTGGGACAACTCCTACGAGCAGTACTTC
NA	15	TRBV18	NA	TRBJ2-7	CASSPGGDLSYEQYF	TGTGCCAGCTCACCCGGCGGGGATCTTTCCTACGAGCAGTACTTC
NA	13	TRBV7-9	TRBD1	TRBJ1-4	CASSRGQDEKLFF	TGTGCCAGCAGCCGCGGACAGGATGAAAAACTGTTTTTT
NA	15	TRBV4-1	TRBD1	TRBJ2-2	CASSQEDRVTGELFF	TGCGCCAGCAGCCAGGAAGACAGGGTCACCGGGGAGCTGTTTTTT
NA	15	TRBV6-5	NA	TRBJ2-3	CASRPIERGTDTQYF	TGTGCCAGCAGGCCTATAGAGCGGGGCACAGATACGCAGTATTTT
NA	14	TRBV18	TRBD1	TRBJ1-5	CASSPTGSDQPQHF	TGTGCCAGCTCACCGACAGGGAGCGATCAGCCCCAGCATTTT
NA	13	TRBV7-2	TRBD2	TRBJ2-7	CASSSRGGYEQYF	TGTGCCAGCAGCTCGCGGGGGGGATACGAGCAGTACTTC
NA	14	TRBV4-3	TRBD1	TRBJ2-2	CASSADRVAGELFF	TGCGCCAGCAGTGCCGACAGGGTTGCCGGGGAGCTGTTTTTT
NA	13	TRBV28	NA	TRBJ1-2	CASTGGSWYGYTF	TGTGCCAGCACGGGGGGGTCCTGGTATGGCTACACCTTC
NA	12	TRBV4-1	NA	TRBJ2-7	CASSQPAYEQYF	TGCGCCAGCAGCCAACCTGCCTACGAGCAGTACTTC